This T cell receptor beta chain is from a study of follicular helper T cells after annual influenza vaccination. Study-level results: ICOS+CD38+ cTfh clonality change tracked circulating plasmablast frequency change.

Time point given: 2014-2015 season, pre-vaccination. Note on this clone: Its antigen is unknown.

The V and J ends lost 6 bases and 4 bases, in that order; junction bases with no gene match: 5. Germline V gives CDR1 MNHEY, CDR2 SVGAGI. The CDR3 consists of 15 residues. Generated by immunoSEQ multiplex PCR, the TCRdb table keeps only in-frame clones and is missing some. The sample yields about 11,000 clones, approximately 80% seen once. The sample in question was CXCR5- memory CD4+ T cells sorted from blood, obtained on the day of influenza vaccination. This TCR came from an adult who received the influenza vaccine. The V and J genes are TRBV6-5 and TRBJ1-4; 10 bases are a match to TRBD1. The CDR3, as DNA: TGTGCCAGCAGCGGACAGGGGGGTATTAATGAAAAACTGTTTTTT. This gives the protein CASSGQGGINEKLFF.